This T cell receptor (beta chain) was captured in a study of T cell responses to AZD1222 COVID-19 vaccine. The table came from immunoSEQ multiplex PCR; TCRdb's copy has only in-frame clones and leaves some out. Altogether about 86,000 clones are present, over 85% being singletons, with the ten largest covering about 5.4%. This clone occurred a few times. Trimming took off 4 bases at V and 5 bases at J, with 9 bases between the two ends. Germline CDR1 reads SGHTA; CDR2 reads FQGNSA. The CDR3 sequence is 14 residues long. The chain uses TRBV7-2 and TRBJ1-6; tentative D call: TRBD1 (6 bases). The sequences come from peripheral blood, collected 28 days after the second AZD1222 dose. This sequence originates from an adult who received the AZD1222 COVID-19 vaccine. Here the CDR3 DNA reads TGTGCCAGCAGCTCGACAGGCAATAATTCACCCCTCCACTTT. Protein product: CASSSTGNNSPLHF.